This TCR beta chain was identified during a study of blood T cells in healthy people across ages. Findings and limits, study-wide: Unsorted PBMCs prevented conclusive naive versus antigen-experienced comparison. Long-lived donors had more naive CD4+ cells and higher diversity than aged donors.

Next came a second PCR, run for roughly 6 to 11 cycles, which used a sample-barcoded 5' primer along with a J-beta primer mix. Each CDR3 protein is one row after TCRdb ran MiXCR on the 5' RACE reads. The table includes approximately 800,000 distinct CDR3 sequences, about 37% detected once. The CDR3 length is 15 residues. Germline V lookup: CDR1 SGHTA, CDR2 FQGNSA. The junction had 6 bases not matched to a gene; V was cut back by 4 bases and J by 0 bases. A note on this clonotype: Its antigen is not identified.

The chain uses TRBV7-2 and TRBJ2-7; 7 nucleotides agree with TRBD1. The sequence came from a man between 18 and 29 years old in good health. The sample consisted of blood. CDR3 in amino acids: CASSYDRALSYEQYF. As DNA, the CDR3 is TGTGCCAGCAGCTACGACAGGGCCCTCTCCTACGAGCAGTACTTC.